The present entry profiles one T cell receptor (beta chain) with its context. This specimen comes from a study of monozygotic twins with inflammatory bowel disease. Donors gave 2 to 3 ml of blood apiece. The CDR3 contains 14 residues. Via template switching, UMIs carrying a 6-nucleotide sample barcode were introduced. TCRdb re-called the 5' RACE reads; one entry per CDR3 protein, DNA not given. The sample is made up of about 160,000 distinct CDR3 sequences, and the top ten hold approximately 2.8% of it. Sequenced sample: blood. This TCR came from a human donor with ulcerative colitis or Crohn's disease, or a healthy co-twin of an affected twin (not recorded which). This chain links TRBV12-3 or TRBV12-4 with TRBJ2-7; TCRdb lists TRBD1, though no DNA is available to test this call. The CDR3 loop is CASSLMGQGDEQYF.